Below, 26 T cell receptor beta chains from the same sample are listed, as sequenced in a study of shared clonotypes between healthy human individuals. The repertoire was sequenced with immunoSEQ multiplex PCR; TCRdb's copy has only in-frame clones and lacks some. The top ten clones hold roughly 0.42% of a sample with approximately 1.4 million clones, under 99% of them seen once. Sequencing was done on a sample of naive CD4+ T cells sorted from blood. Subset noted: CD45RA+ positively selected. The receptor set was obtained from a man younger than 40 in good health.

This clone has just one count. The sample has other DNA sequences that encode this CDR3 too. The chain is built from TRBV9 and TRBJ2-3, with D unresolved. With 2 bases removed from V and 4 bases from J, the gap between germline ends came to 5 bases. The CDR3 has 12 residues. CDR1 is SGDLS, CDR2 YYNGEE, per germline. This chain's CDR3 is CASSVVSDTQYF. CDR3 sequence (DNA): TGTGCCAGCAGCGTGGTGTCAGATACGCAGTATTTT.

The DNA of the CDR3 is TGTGCCAGCAGTTACTCGGGAGGGGGCGAGCAGTACTTC. Amino acids: CASSYSGGGEQYF. This rearrangement joins TRBV6-6 to TRBJ2-7; D may be TRBD2 (7 bases). Looked up from germline, CDR1 is MNHNY and CDR2 is SVGAGI (reference sequence). The CDR3 covers 13 residues. V lost 0 bases to trimming and J lost 6 bases, with 9 bases between them.

The chain couples TRBV5-4 to TRBJ1-2, with D tentatively TRBD1 (5 bases). This CDR3 spans 16 amino acids. The ends were cut back, 0 bases at V and 0 bases at J, with 12 bases in the middle. Germline V gene sequence: CDR1 SGHNT, CDR2 YYREEE (reference sequence). CDR3 DNA: TGTGCCAGCAGCTTGGTAGCACAGGTAGCTAACTATGGCTACACCTTC. This gives the protein CASSLVAQVANYGYTF.

The chain combines TRBV14 with TRBJ2-6, with D perhaps TRBD2 (6 bases). The CDR3 contains 18 residues. V was trimmed by 2 bases and J by 0 bases, leaving 14 bases between them. The V gene's germline CDR1 is SGHDN and CDR2 FVKESK. This CDR3 is CASSQRGGIVSGANVLTF. CDR3 nucleotide sequence: TGTGCCAGCAGCCAACGGGGCGGGATAGTCTCTGGGGCCAACGTCCTGACTTTC.

The chain carries TRBV5-1 and TRBJ2-2; TRBD2 is a possible D gene (6 bases). The germline V gene has CDR1 SGHRS and CDR2 YFSETQ. The CDR3 totals 14 residues. The V end lost 3 bases, the J end lost 6 bases, and 12 bases lay between the germline ends. CDR3 amino acids: CASSSGWEAGELFF. The CDR3 region has the DNA TGCGCCAGCAGCTCCGGGTGGGAGGCCGGGGAGCTGTTTTTT. The full variable domain, its missing parts supplied by reference TRBV5-1 and TRBJ2-2, is KAGVTQTPRYLIKTRGQQVTLSCSPISGHRSVSWYQQTPGQGLQFLFEYFSETQRNKGNFPGRFSGRQFSNSRSEMNVSTLELGDSALYLCASSSGWEAGELFFGEGSRLTVL.

In regard to this clone: The same CDR3 is also encoded by other DNA sequences in this sample. J is TRBJ2-1 and V is TRBV28, with D unclear. This CDR3 region has 11 residues. Germline CDR1 and CDR2: MDHEN and SYDVKM. Trimming took off 3 bases at V and 4 bases at J, with 1 base between the two ends. CDR3 loop: CASSLYNEQFF. In nucleotides, the CDR3 is TGTGCCAGCAGTTTGTACAATGAGCAGTTCTTC.

V usage is TRBV28 and J usage is TRBJ1-1; D is perhaps TRBD1 (5 bases). Germline values: CDR1 MDHEN, CDR2 SYDVKM. The CDR3 spans 13 residues. V gave up 6 bases and J gave up 6 bases, with 14 bases separating them. The chain's CDR3 is CASSLVGLAEAFF. For the CDR3, the DNA is TGTGCCAGCAGCCTGGTGGGGCTCGCTGAAGCTTTCTTT.

The rearrangement uses TRBV5-1 and TRBJ2-7; TRBD1 agrees at 7 bases. V lost 4 bases and J lost 1; bases outside the gene matches: 5. This CDR3 is 14 amino acids long. Germline V gene lookup returns CDR1 SGHRS and CDR2 YFSETQ. The CDR3 DNA reads TGCGCCAGCAGCCCACCGGGACAGTCCTACGAGCAGTACTTC. As protein: CASSPPGQSYEQYF.

The V gene is TRBV10-3, the J gene TRBJ1-1; 7 nucleotides match TRBD1. Trimming took 7 bases from V and 0 from J; bases not matched to a gene: 5. The CDR3 is 14 amino acids. CDR1 is ENHRY and CDR2 is SYGVKD in the germline V gene. The CDR3 here is CAITQDRMNTEAFF. CDR3 sequence (DNA): TGTGCCATCACCCAGGACAGGATGAACACTGAAGCTTTCTTT.

The chain employs TRBV14 and TRBJ1-1; D gene uncertain. The CDR3 consists of 15 residues. The V end was cut by 0 bases, the J end by 10 bases, with 18 bases between. Germline lookup yields CDR1 SGHDN and CDR2 FVKESK. CDR3 DNA sequence: TGTGCCAGCAGCCAAGAAATCCCCAAAGTGGCTGGAGCTTTCTTT. Protein product: CASSQEIPKVAGAFF.

This clone has only one observation. The chain carries TRBV18 and TRBJ2-1; TRBD2 agrees at 8 bases. The CDR3 loop spans 14 amino acids. In germline, CDR1 is KGHSH, CDR2 LQKENI. The V and J ends lost 5 bases and 6 bases, in that order; junction bases with no gene match: 6. CDR3 bases: TGTGCCAGCTCAATAGGGACTAGGGGCAATGAGCAGTTCTTC. Protein sequence: CASSIGTRGNEQFF.

As regards this clone: The sample holds other DNA sequences that translate to the same CDR3. The V gene is TRBV28, the J gene TRBJ2-1, with D hard to call. The CDR3 loop spans 11 amino acids. The germline V gene has CDR1 MDHEN and CDR2 SYDVKM. V shed 4 bases and J shed 9 bases, with 7 bases lying between them. In DNA form, the CDR3 reads TGTGCCAGCAGTTCCCGCGGTGAGCAGTTCTTC. This codes for CASSSRGEQFF.

This clone has only one observation. V and J are TRBV28 and TRBJ2-5, with D possibly being TRBD1 (6 bases). The V and J ends lost 6 bases and 2 bases respectively, with 13 bases between them. Looked up from germline, CDR1 is MDHEN and CDR2 is SYDVKM. There are 14 residues in the CDR3. The CDR3 region has the DNA TGTGCCAGCAGGATACAGGGACCACAAGAGACCCAGTACTTC. Its protein product is CASRIQGPQETQYF.

The CDR3 sequence is CASSLPGGSYNEQFF. For the CDR3, the DNA is TGCGCCAGCAGCTTGCCGGGAGGGTCCTACAATGAGCAGTTCTTC. The chain couples TRBV5-1 to TRBJ2-1; 8 nucleotides agree with TRBD2. The CDR3 sequence is 15 residues long. Germline-derived CDR1 and CDR2 are SGHRS and YFSETQ. Germline trimming cut 1 base from V and 1 base from J; bases unmatched to any gene: 1.

On this clone: In the same sample, other DNA sequences code for this CDR3. This rearrangement joins TRBV5-1 to TRBJ2-1, with D tentatively TRBD2 (6 bases). The CDR3 is 15 residues long. The ends were cut back, 0 bases at V and 3 bases at J, with 10 bases in the middle. Germline V CDR1 and CDR2: SGHRS, YFSETQ. CDR3 sequence reads: CASSLGLADYNEQFF. The DNA of the CDR3 is TGCGCCAGCAGCTTGGGATTAGCGGACTACAATGAGCAGTTCTTC.

The chain recombines TRBV30 with TRBJ1-3; D not resolved. The CDR3 sequence is 15 residues long. Germline loops: CDR1 GTSNPN, CDR2 SVGIG (reference sequence). The V gene lost 0 bases and the J gene lost 4 bases, with 13 bases spanning the gap. CDR3 residues: CAWSVRAGPGNTIYF. In DNA, the CDR3 is TGTGCCTGGAGTGTACGGGCAGGTCCCGGAAACACCATATATTTT.

Concerning this clone: Within the sample, other DNA sequences also encode this same CDR3. CDR3 in amino acids: CASSLGPGDYNEQFF. The CDR3 DNA reads as TGCGCCAGCAGCTTGGGGCCGGGAGACTACAATGAGCAGTTCTTC. The chain joins TRBV5-1 to TRBJ2-1; possible D gene TRBD2, 6 bases. CDR1 and CDR2 (germline): SGHRS, YFSETQ. This CDR3 contains 15 residues. V shed 0 bases and J shed 3 bases, with 10 bases lying between them.

This clone showed up just once. CDR3 amino acids: CASSSTGANVLTF. In nucleotides, the CDR3 is TGCGCCAGCAGTTCGACAGGGGCCAACGTCCTGACTTTC. J is TRBJ2-6 and V is TRBV5-1; D is uncertain. The CDR3 spans 13 residues. Germline V gene data show CDR1 as SGHRS and CDR2 as YFSETQ. V lost 5 bases and J 4 bases, leaving 7 bases between the germline ends.

In the case of this clone: Other nucleotide sequences from this sample produce the same CDR3. The chain is built from TRBV5-1 and TRBJ2-1, with D possibly being TRBD1 or TRBD2 (7 bases each). The CDR3 has 13 residues. Germline V gives CDR1 SGHRS, CDR2 YFSETQ. V dropped 1 base and J dropped 7 bases, with 9 bases sitting between them. CDR3 bases: TGCGCCAGCAGCTTGCAGGGGGGGAATGAGCAGTTCTTC. Its protein is CASSLQGGNEQFF.

This clone was detected once. The chain carries TRBV11-2 and TRBJ2-5; 9 nucleotides match TRBD2. Trimming took 2 bases from V and 5 from J; bases not matched to a gene: 9. The CDR3 is made up of 16 amino acids. Looked up from germline, CDR1 is SGHAT and CDR2 is FQNNGV. CDR3 loop: CASSLIAGERQETQYF. The DNA of the CDR3 is TGTGCCAGCAGCTTAATAGCGGGAGAGAGACAGGAGACCCAGTACTTC.

The chain joins TRBV4-3 to TRBJ2-2; maybe TRBD1 (6 bases). Per the germline V gene, CDR1 is LGHNA and CDR2 is YSLEER. The CDR3 consists of 16 residues. The V end lost 1 base, the J end lost 0 bases, and 9 bases lay between the germline ends. DNA of the CDR3: TGCGCCAGCAGCCAAGGGGCAGGGGCGAACACCGGGGAGCTGTTTTTT. Protein sequence: CASSQGAGANTGELFF.

The V call is TRBV19, the J call TRBJ2-7; D remains ambiguous. V was clipped by 7 bases and J by 3 bases, with 19 bases between them. This CDR3 has 15 residues. The germline CDR1 and CDR2 sequences are LNHDA and SQIVND (reference sequence). DNA for the CDR3: TGTGCCAGTACCACATCAAGGGCAGGATTCTACGAGCAGTACTTC. Amino acids: CASTTSRAGFYEQYF.

The chain couples TRBV19 to TRBJ2-3; D gene uncertain. The germline V gene encodes CDR1 LNHDA and CDR2 SQIVND (reference sequence). This CDR3 has 14 amino acids. The germline V and J ends were trimmed by 1 base and 6 bases, with 11 bases remaining between them. CDR3 in amino acids: CASSIGHGRDTQYF. CDR3 in DNA: TGTGCCAGTAGTATAGGACATGGACGGGATACGCAGTATTTT.

The V and J genes are TRBV18 and TRBJ2-1; D is possibly TRBD2 (6 bases). Germline V gene sequence: CDR1 KGHSH, CDR2 LQKENI. CDR3 length: 14 residues. V lost 3 bases to trimming and J lost 7 bases, with 13 bases between them. The CDR3 sequence is CASSPPGLPNEQFF. For the CDR3, the DNA is TGTGCCAGCTCACCGCCGGGACTCCCAAATGAGCAGTTCTTC. The entire variable domain, with the rest obtained from reference TRBV18 and TRBJ2-1, is as follows: NAGVMQNPRHLVRRRGQEARLRCSPMKGHSHVYWYRQLPEEGLKFMVYLQKENIIDESGMPKERFSAEFPKEGPSILRIQQVVRGDSAAYFCASSPPGLPNEQFFGPGTRLTVL.

A single count supports this clone. The chain combines TRBV10-3 with TRBJ2-3, with D maybe TRBD2 (6 bases). CDR3 length equals 14 residues. CDR1 ENHRY and CDR2 SYGVKD come from the germline V gene. V lost 9 bases, J lost 1 base, and 14 bases lay in between. CDR3 sequence: CAMGTERRTDTQYF. In DNA form, the CDR3 reads TGTGCCATGGGGACTGAACGTCGCACAGATACGCAGTATTTT.

The CDR3 nucleotides are TGTGCCAGCAGCGTGGGGACTGTCGGCGAGCAGTACTTC. Translating gives CASSVGTVGEQYF. The V and J genes are TRBV9 and TRBJ2-7; D might be TRBD2 (6 bases). Trimming shortened V by 2 bases and J by 6 bases, and 12 bases separated the two germline ends. The CDR3 extends over 13 amino acids. Germline CDR1 and CDR2: SGDLS and YYNGEE. The entire variable domain, with the rest obtained from reference TRBV9 and TRBJ2-7, is as follows: DSGVTQTPKHLITATGQRVTLRCSPRSGDLSVYWYQQSLDQGLQFLIQYYNGEERAKGNILERFSAQQFPDLHSELNLSSLELGDSALYFCASSVGTVGEQYFGPGTRLTVT.